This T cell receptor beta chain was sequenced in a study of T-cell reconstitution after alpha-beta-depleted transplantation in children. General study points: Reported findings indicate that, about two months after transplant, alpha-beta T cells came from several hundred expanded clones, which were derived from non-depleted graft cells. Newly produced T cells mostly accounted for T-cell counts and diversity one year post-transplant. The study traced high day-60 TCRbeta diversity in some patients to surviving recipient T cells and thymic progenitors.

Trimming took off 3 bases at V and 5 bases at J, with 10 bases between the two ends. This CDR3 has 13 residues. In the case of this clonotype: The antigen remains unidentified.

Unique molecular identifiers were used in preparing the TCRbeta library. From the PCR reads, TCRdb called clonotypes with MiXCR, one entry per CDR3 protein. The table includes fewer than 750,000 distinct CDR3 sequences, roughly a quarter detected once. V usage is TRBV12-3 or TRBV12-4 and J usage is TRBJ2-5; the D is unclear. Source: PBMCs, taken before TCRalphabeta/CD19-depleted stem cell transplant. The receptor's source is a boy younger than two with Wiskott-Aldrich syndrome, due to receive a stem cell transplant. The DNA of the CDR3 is TGTGCCAGCAGTTTTGGGGATGGGGAGACCCAGTACTTC. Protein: CASSFGDGETQYF.